The 30 T cell receptor beta chains below come from one sample, sequenced in a study of cytomegalovirus exposure and HLA in healthy donors. Profiled with immunoSEQ multiplex PCR; TCRdb holds only in-frame clones, not every one. The repertoire has about 56,000 clones, more than 80% of them found once; the top ten carry around 1.1%. Material: PBMCs. Receptors originate from a man aged 18 to 35 in good health and CMV-seronegative.

This clone appeared once. In nucleotides, the CDR3 is TGTGCCATCAGTGCCCCCCTTGGGGCACAGGGCAAAAACACCGGGGAGCTGTTTTTT. Translating it yields CAISAPLGAQGKNTGELFF. The rearrangement uses TRBV10-3 and TRBJ2-2; possible D gene TRBD1, 6 bases. V lost 4 bases to trimming and J lost 2 bases, with 23 bases between them. This CDR3 is built from 19 residues. Germline CDR1 and CDR2: ENHRY and SYGVKD.

The chain joins TRBV7-8 to TRBJ2-1; 7 bases are a match to TRBD1. V lost 10 bases to trimming and J lost 14 bases; unmatched junction nucleotides: 14. The germline V gene encodes CDR1 SGHVS and CDR2 FQNEAQ. CDR3 length: 12 amino acids. CDR3 region: CATGQGDEGEFF. The CDR3 nucleotides are TGTGCCACCGGTCAGGGGGACGAGGGGGAGTTCTTC.

The V call is TRBV7-9, the J call TRBJ2-7; 8 nucleotides align to TRBD2. V was pared by 0 bases and J by 5 bases, with 6 bases of the junction left unmatched. Germline V gene lookup returns CDR1 SEHNR and CDR2 FQNEAQ (reference sequence). The CDR3 runs 15 residues. DNA of the CDR3: TGTGCCAGCAGCTTAGCTCGGGAGGGCCTCAACGAGCAGTACTTC. Translation: CASSLAREGLNEQYF.

CDR3 nucleotide sequence: TGCAGCGCCAGTTTGTCAGCGGGAAACACCATATATTTT. Protein sequence: CSASLSAGNTIYF. V usage is TRBV29-1 and J usage is TRBJ1-3; D gene ambiguous. The V gene's germline CDR1 is SQVTM and CDR2 ANQGSEA. This CDR3 is 13 amino acids long. Trimming pared 7 bases from V and 4 bases from J, leaving 14 bases between. The whole variable domain, remainder taken from reference TRBV29-1 and TRBJ1-3, is SAVISQKPSRDICQRGTSLTIQCQVDSQVTMMFWYRQQPGQSLTLIATANQGSEATYESGFVIDKFPISRPNLTFSTLTVSNMSPEDSSIYLCSASLSAGNTIYFGEGSWLTVV.

The gene calls are TRBV6-5 and TRBJ2-2; TRBD2 might be the D (5 bases). This CDR3 contains 13 residues. The V end was cut by 5 bases, the J end by 7 bases, with 11 bases between. Germline CDR1 and CDR2: MNHEY and SVGAGI. CDR3 in amino acids: CASSRGTFGELFF. The CDR3 DNA reads TGTGCCAGCAGTCGGGGTACTTTCGGGGAGCTGTTTTTT.

The V call is TRBV19, the J call TRBJ2-7; tentative D call: TRBD1 (6 bases). The CDR3 extends over 15 amino acids. Deletions cut 5 bases from V and 5 bases from J, with 19 bases between. Germline V CDR1 and CDR2: LNHDA, SQIVND (reference sequence). CDR3 coding DNA: TGTGCCAGTAGTCCGAGATCAGGGGAGCCCCACGAGCAGTACTTC. Translation: CASSPRSGEPHEQYF. Supplemented by reference TRBV19 and TRBJ2-7, the full variable domain reads DGGITQSPKYLFRKEGQNVTLSCEQNLNHDAMYWYRQDPGQGLRLIYYSQIVNDFQKGDIAEGYSVSREKKESFPLTVTSAQKNPTAFYLCASSPRSGEPHEQYFGPGTRLTVT.

V is TRBV10-3 and J is TRBJ1-2; TRBD1 agrees at 7 bases. CDR1 and CDR2 (germline): ENHRY, SYGVKD. J gave up 3 bases and V 7 bases, and 5 bases lay outside the gene matches. The CDR3 length is 13 residues. This chain's CDR3 is CAITEGADYGYTF. Here the CDR3 DNA reads TGTGCCATCACCGAGGGGGCGGACTATGGCTACACCTTC.

This clone has only one observation. The chain employs TRBV28 and TRBJ2-7, with 10 bases fitting TRBD2. The CDR3 loop spans 15 amino acids. The germline gives CDR1 MDHEN, CDR2 SYDVKM. V trimming: 6 bases; J trimming: 6 bases; junction bases outside the gene matches: 11. CDR3 DNA: TGTGCCAGCAGACCTTCTAGCGGGAGAACACTCGAGCAGTACTTC. The encoded protein is CASRPSSGRTLEQYF.

The chain recombines TRBV7-9 with TRBJ1-1; TRBD1 agrees at 10 bases. The germline V gene encodes CDR1 SEHNR and CDR2 FQNEAQ (reference sequence). The junction had 3 bases not matched to a gene; V was cut back by 1 base and J by 4 bases. The CDR3 covers 15 residues. CDR3 region: CASSLGDRGPTEAFF. Here the CDR3 DNA reads TGTGCCAGCAGCTTAGGGGACAGGGGTCCCACTGAAGCTTTCTTT.

The genes are TRBV14 and TRBJ2-1, with TRBD2 matching over 12 bases. CDR3 length: 18 residues. After removal of 1 base from V and 4 bases from J, the junction contained 8 bases not matched to a gene. CDR1 and CDR2 from the germline V gene are SGHDN and FVKESK. This CDR3 is CASSQGRRLAGGYNEQFF. CDR3 nucleotide sequence: TGTGCCAGCAGCCAAGGCCGTAGGCTAGCGGGAGGGTACAATGAGCAGTTCTTC. Looking up the rest from reference TRBV14 and TRBJ2-1 gives the full variable domain: EAGVTQFPSHSVIEKGQTVTLRCDPISGHDNLYWYRRVMGKEIKFLLHFVKESKQDESGMPNNRFLAERTGGTYSTLKVQPAELEDSGVYFCASSQGRRLAGGYNEQFFGPGTRLTVL.

The V gene is TRBV2, the J gene TRBJ2-7, with 8 bases identical to TRBD2. V shed 3 bases, J shed 3 bases, and the junction held 1 base outside the gene matches. Germline assignment: CDR1 SNHLY and CDR2 FYNNEI. The CDR3 is 13 residues long. The CDR3 sequence is CASSDTSGYEQYF. In DNA, the CDR3 is TGTGCCAGCAGTGATACTAGCGGCTACGAGCAGTACTTC.

The chain employs TRBV9 and TRBJ2-3, with D perhaps TRBD2 (5 bases). V was clipped by 3 bases and J by 4 bases, with 12 bases between them. The germline V gene encodes CDR1 SGDLS and CDR2 YYNGEE. The CDR3 loop spans 14 amino acids. DNA of the CDR3: TGTGCCAGCAGCGCTAGCAGCGGCCCAGATACGCAGTATTTT. Protein product: CASSASSGPDTQYF.

The CDR3 protein is CASSLWEGLAGVEQYF. In DNA, the CDR3 is TGTGCCAGCAGCTTATGGGAAGGACTAGCGGGAGTCGAGCAGTACTTC. This chain joins TRBV7-8 and TRBJ2-7; the match to TRBD2 covers 13 bases. The CDR3 runs to 16 residues. After removal of 2 bases from V and 6 bases from J, the junction contained 7 bases not matched to a gene. Germline CDR1 is SGHVS and CDR2 is FQNEAQ. Complete variable domain (other parts from reference TRBV7-8 and TRBJ2-7): GAGVSQSPRYKVAKRGQDVALRCDPISGHVSLFWYQQALGQGPEFLTYFQNEAQLDKSGLPSDRFFAERPEGSVSTLKIQRTQQEDSAVYLCASSLWEGLAGVEQYFGPGTRLTVT.

The chain uses TRBV7-9 and TRBJ1-4; TRBD1 might be the D (5 bases). The CDR3 is 14 residues long. Trimming left V 1 base short and J 4 bases short, with 7 bases between. The germline V gene encodes CDR1 SEHNR and CDR2 FQNEAQ (reference sequence). The CDR3: CASSLGQNNEKLFF. The CDR3 DNA sequence: TGTGCCAGCAGCTTAGGACAGAATAATGAAAAACTGTTTTTT.

The J gene is TRBJ1-1, the V gene TRBV7-2; tentative D call: TRBD1 (6 bases). Germline assignment: CDR1 SGHTA and CDR2 FQGNSA. Trimming stripped 6 bases from V and 0 bases from J, with 11 bases between. This CDR3 is 14 amino acids long. The CDR3 reads CASREQGMNTEAFF. For the CDR3, the DNA is TGTGCCAGCAGGGAGCAGGGGATGAACACTGAAGCTTTCTTT.

This rearrangement joins TRBV10-2 to TRBJ2-7; D remains unclear. The V gene lost 6 bases and the J gene lost 6 bases, with 9 bases spanning the gap. This CDR3 spans 11 amino acids. Germline CDR1 and CDR2: WSHSY and SAAADI. The CDR3 spells CASRGVREQYF. The CDR3 DNA reads as TGCGCCAGCAGAGGAGTACGCGAGCAGTACTTC.

The chain has TRBV18 and TRBJ1-2; the D gene is possibly TRBD1 (5 bases). Between the trimmed V and J ends, which lost 2 bases and 0 bases, there was a span of 13 bases. CDR1 is KGHSH and CDR2 is LQKENI in the germline V gene. CDR3 length: 16 residues. Here the CDR3 DNA reads TGTGCCAGCTCACCATTCCCAGGGCAGACTAACTATGGCTACACCTTC. Its protein product is CASSPFPGQTNYGYTF. The variable domain in full, completed from reference TRBV18 and TRBJ1-2, reads NAGVMQNPRHLVRRRGQEARLRCSPMKGHSHVYWYRQLPEEGLKFMVYLQKENIIDESGMPKERFSAEFPKEGPSILRIQQVVRGDSAAYFCASSPFPGQTNYGYTFGSGTRLTVV.

The V call is TRBV5-6, the J call TRBJ1-1; D perhaps matches TRBD1 (6 bases). The CDR3 runs 15 residues. The germline gives CDR1 SGHDT, CDR2 YYEEEE. V lost 4 bases and J 2 bases, leaving 15 bases between the germline ends. In nucleotides, the CDR3 is TGTGCCAGCAGCGGATCGGGACACAAAAACACTGAAGCTTTCTTT. This codes for CASSGSGHKNTEAFF. Combining the CDR3 with reference TRBV5-6 and TRBJ1-1 gives the whole variable domain DAGVTQSPTHLIKTRGQQVTLRCSPKSGHDTVSWYQQALGQGPQFIFQYYEEEERQRGNFPDRFSGHQFPNYSSELNVNALLLGDSALYLCASSGSGHKNTEAFFGQGTRLTVV.

The chain couples TRBV6-5 to TRBJ2-7, with 11 bases matching TRBD2. The CDR3 is made up of 15 amino acids. The J segment lost 0 bases and the V segment lost 8 bases, leaving 6 bases of the junction unmatched. Looked up from germline, CDR1 is MNHEY and CDR2 is SVGAGI. The CDR3 protein is CASDLLAGVSYEQYF. DNA of the CDR3: TGTGCCAGCGACTTACTAGCGGGGGTCTCCTACGAGCAGTACTTC.

The V gene is TRBV21-1, the J gene TRBJ2-7; the table's D call, TRBD1, has no DNA check behind it. TRBV21-1 is classified as a pseudogene. This CDR3 comprises 19 residues. CDR3 sequence (DNA): TGTGCCAGCAGCAAAATCTGGACAGCCGAACCCAGACCCTCCTACGAGCAGTACTTC. Amino acids: CASSKIWTAEPRPSYEQYF.

CDR3 bases: TGTGCCAGCAGCTTAGACAGGGGGACTTACAATGAGCAGTTCTTC. It yields the protein CASSLDRGTYNEQFF. The rearrangement joins TRBV7-2 to TRBJ2-1; 8 positions match TRBD1. This CDR3 is 15 amino acids long. Per germline, CDR1 SGHTA and CDR2 FQGNSA. The V segment lost 1 base and the J segment 4 bases; nucleotides outside the gene matches: 3.

The CDR3 nucleotides read TGTGCCACGGGCGGGGCCATGAACACTGAAGCTTTCTTT. Translated, it gives CATGGAMNTEAFF. This chain joins TRBV27 and TRBJ1-1, with D perhaps matching TRBD1 (5 bases). The CDR3 contains 13 residues. Trimming removed 10 bases from V and 0 bases from J, with 12 bases in between. CDR1 is MNHEY and CDR2 is SMNVEV in the germline V gene (reference sequence).

This chain links TRBV6-5 with TRBJ2-1; unclear D gene. CDR1 is MNHEY, CDR2 SVGAGI, per germline. This CDR3 is built from 13 residues. V was clipped by 6 bases and J by 0 bases, with 6 bases between them. Here the CDR3 DNA reads TGTGCCAGCAGGGAGAGCTCCTACAATGAGCAGTTCTTC. As protein: CASRESSYNEQFF.

The V gene is TRBV2, the J gene TRBJ2-7, with a tentative D call TRBD1 (5 bases). The CDR3 is 15 amino acids. V was trimmed by 4 bases and J by 1 base, leaving 14 bases between them. Per the germline V gene, CDR1 is SNHLY and CDR2 is FYNNEI. CDR3 nucleotide sequence: TGTGCCAGCAGTGTAGACGGACCAGGGTCCTACGAGCAGTACTTC. Amino acids: CASSVDGPGSYEQYF.

The chain has TRBV4-1 and TRBJ2-1, with 9 bases aligning to TRBD2. V dropped 4 bases and J dropped 2; count of bases not matched to a gene: 6. Germline CDR1 is MGHRA and CDR2 is YSYEKL. The CDR3 loop spans 16 amino acids. The CDR3 protein is CASSPTLAGAYNEQFF. CDR3 DNA: TGCGCCAGCAGCCCTACACTAGCGGGTGCCTACAATGAGCAGTTCTTC.

The genes are TRBV9 and TRBJ2-3; no clear D gene. The CDR3 is 12 amino acids. CDR1 is SGDLS, CDR2 YYNGEE, per germline. V was cut by 3 bases and J by 2 bases, with 4 bases left in between. DNA of the CDR3: TGTGCCAGCAGCGGCGTCACAGATACGCAGTATTTT. This encodes CASSGVTDTQYF.

V gene TRBV7-9 combines with J gene TRBJ2-1; 12 positions match TRBD2. V was pared by 0 bases and J by 8 bases, with 5 bases of the junction left unmatched. The CDR3 loop spans 16 amino acids. Per the germline V gene, CDR1 is SEHNR and CDR2 is FQNEAQ (reference sequence). The CDR3 reads CASSLAGLAGLDEQFF. As DNA, the CDR3 is TGTGCCAGCAGCTTAGCCGGACTAGCGGGACTCGATGAGCAGTTCTTC.

This clone was detected once. The V call is TRBV6-6, the J call TRBJ2-7; 7 bases map to TRBD2. Losses at the gene ends were 9 bases for V and 3 bases for J; bases not matched to a gene: 8. Germline V CDR1 and CDR2: MNHNY, SVGAGI (reference sequence). This CDR3 region has 13 residues. CDR3 protein: CASDMGGSYEQYF. The CDR3 DNA reads as TGTGCCAGTGACATGGGCGGGAGCTACGAGCAGTACTTC.

The chain links TRBV21-1 to TRBJ1-2. TRBV21-1 is termed a pseudogene. This CDR3 is built from 13 residues. CDR3 DNA sequence: TGTGCCAGCATCCCTGGGGCCGGGAGGCGCTACACCTTC. Translated, it gives CASIPGAGRRYTF.

This chain connects TRBV19 to TRBJ1-1; D perhaps matches TRBD1 (5 bases). V was pared by 4 bases and J by 2 bases, with 11 bases between. The length of the CDR3 is 14 residues. Germline lookup yields CDR1 LNHDA and CDR2 SQIVND (reference sequence). The CDR3 is CASSSRTLNTEAFF. In DNA form, the CDR3 reads TGTGCCAGTAGTAGTCGGACACTAAACACTGAAGCTTTCTTT.